This T cell receptor (beta chain) was identified in a study of T-cell reconstitution after alpha-beta-depleted transplantation in children. Construction of the TCRbeta library involved unique molecular identifiers. Each CDR3 protein gets one entry after TCRdb re-called the PCR reads with MiXCR. The sample carries a few hundred thousand distinct CDR3 sequences, more than 7.5% recorded once. This CDR3 has 11 amino acids. Germline V CDR1 and CDR2: MNHEY, SVGEGT. The sequencing here drew on PBMCs from the stem cell graft donor, taken from the stem cell graft. The genes are TRBV6-2 or TRBV6-3 and TRBJ2-3, with D unresolved. This TCR came from a human donor who donated a stem cell graft to a child with SCID. The DNA of the CDR3 is TGTGCTACGGCGCTAACAGATACGCAGTATTTT. Its protein product is CATALTDTQYF.